The rows below give T cell receptor beta chains drawn from one sample of a study of blood T cells in healthy people across ages. Via MiXCR, TCRdb re-called the 5' RACE reads, giving one row per CDR3 protein. The repertoire holds over 450,000 distinct CDR3 sequences, with nearly 25% as singletons. Another study also made use of these data, one on T cells of mothers and their children.

The specimen sequenced was blood. The receptors were gathered from a boy aged 5-17 years in good health. CDR3s include the opening cysteine and the closing phenylalanine or tryptophan. D genes are given only for firm matches. Part of the rows lack a size; the others show once, few, many or a class for expanded clones.

J,size,D,V,CDR3,DNA
TRBJ2-5,-,TRBD2,TRBV20-1,CSAPGGQETQYF,TGCAGTGCTCCGGGGGGGCAAGAGACCCAGTACTTC
TRBJ1-1,-,-,TRBV30,CAWSVQSGTEAFF,TGTGCCTGGAGTGTACAGAGCGGGACTGAAGCTTTCTTT
TRBJ2-7,few,TRBD1,TRBV12-3/TRBV12-4,CASSPQGEAGEQYF,TGTGCCAGCAGTCCACAGGGGGAGGCGGGCGAGCAGTACTTC
TRBJ2-5,few,-,TRBV6-6,CASSSWARVLRETLYF,TGTGCCAGCAGTTCTTGGGCGAGGGTTCTGAGGGAGACCCTGTACTTC
TRBJ1-1,-,-,TRBV9,CASSVAPQEYGVVFF,TGTGCCAGCAGCGTAGCCCCTCAAGAATATGGAGTGGTTTTCTTT
TRBJ1-1,-,-,TRBV20-1,CSARKDLNTEAFF,TGCAGTGCTAGAAAGGACCTGAACACTGAAGCTTTCTTT
TRBJ1-5,-,TRBD1,TRBV28,CASRGQPNQPQHF,TGTGCCAGCAGGGGACAGCCTAATCAGCCCCAGCATTTT
TRBJ2-1,-,-,TRBV20-1,CSAPTGLNNEQFF,TGCAGTGCACCGACAGGACTAAACAATGAGCAGTTCTTC
TRBJ2-7,-,-,TRBV27,CASSDSLVVRSYEQYF,TGTGCCAGCAGTGATTCCTTGGTGGTTCGCTCCTACGAGCAGTACTTC
TRBJ2-7,few,TRBD2,TRBV20-1,CSATLTSGLSYEQYF,TGCAGCGCGACCTTGACTAGCGGTCTCTCCTACGAGCAGTACTTC
TRBJ1-1,-,-,TRBV16,CASSQGPRGTEAFF,TGTGCCAGCAGCCAAGGCCCGAGGGGCACTGAAGCTTTCTTT
TRBJ2-3,few,-,TRBV5-1,CASSLRQQDSTDTQYF,TGCGCCAGCAGCTTGCGACAGCAGGACAGCACAGATACGCAGTATTTT
TRBJ2-5,few,-,TRBV9,CASSVAIGETQYF,TGTGCCAGCAGCGTAGCGATCGGAGAGACCCAGTACTTC
TRBJ1-6,-,-,TRBV9,CASSVGRSKGYSPLHF,TGTGCCAGCAGCGTAGGAAGGAGTAAGGGGTATTCACCCCTCCACTTT
TRBJ1-5,few,TRBD1,TRBV6-6,CASSPQGENSNQPQHF,TGTGCCAGCAGCCCCCAGGGGGAAAATAGCAATCAGCCCCAGCATTTT
TRBJ2-7,-,-,TRBV28,CASSLVPPGHKAFYEQYF,TGTGCCAGCAGTTTGGTCCCTCCGGGACACAAAGCCTTCTACGAGCAGTACTTC
TRBJ2-7,-,-,TRBV29-1,CSVEGQPGEQYF,TGCAGCGTTGAGGGGCAACCGGGCGAGCAGTACTTC
TRBJ2-5,once,TRBD2,TRBV4-3,CASSQDVPSGGYQETQYF,TGCGCCAGCAGCCAAGATGTCCCCAGCGGGGGGTACCAAGAGACCCAGTACTTC
TRBJ2-2,few,-,TRBV5-6,CASSSLTSDTGELFF,TGTGCCAGCAGCTCGTTGACATCGGACACCGGGGAGCTGTTTTTT
TRBJ1-4,few,-,TRBV25-1,CASSVAGTLHEKLFF,TGTGCCAGCAGTGTAGCAGGGACTCTCCACGAAAAACTGTTTTTT
TRBJ2-2,-,-,TRBV9,CASNDDGELFF,TGTGCCAGCAATGACGACGGGGAGCTGTTTTTT
TRBJ2-5,-,-,TRBV28,CASSPPTVTQYF,TGTGCCAGCAGTCCCCCGACCGTCACCCAGTACTTC
TRBJ2-4,few,-,TRBV4-1,CASSQEFGRKIENIQYF,TGCGCCAGCAGCCAAGAGTTTGGGAGAAAGATCGAAAACATTCAGTACTTC
TRBJ2-7,-,-,TRBV20-1,CSARDPDSPRFYEQYF,TGCAGTGCTAGAGATCCAGACTCGCCCAGGTTTTACGAGCAGTACTTC
TRBJ2-3,-,TRBD2,TRBV27,CASSLGTSGNTDTQYF,TGTGCCAGCAGTTTAGGGACTAGCGGGAACACAGATACGCAGTATTTT
TRBJ2-1,few,-,TRBV18,CASSPGHHLYNEQFF,TGTGCCAGCTCACCGGGACACCACCTATACAATGAGCAGTTCTTC
TRBJ2-1,-,-,TRBV5-5,CASSFTSALRAGLYSYNEQFF,TGTGCCAGCAGCTTTACCTCCGCCCTCAGGGCTGGCTTGTATTCCTACAATGAGCAGTTCTTC
TRBJ2-5,-,-,TRBV18,CASSPRVESSIKETQYF,TGTGCCAGCTCACCACGAGTGGAGAGTTCAATAAAAGAGACCCAGTACTTC
TRBJ1-1,-,-,TRBV20-1,CSATTGRVAFF,TGCAGTGCTACCACAGGGCGAGTCGCTTTCTTT
TRBJ2-5,-,TRBD1,TRBV12-3/TRBV12-4,CASSLHRQGAQYF,TGTGCCAGCAGTTTACACCGGCAGGGGGCCCAGTACTTC
TRBJ1-3,few,TRBD1,TRBV7-2,CASSLAGTGSGNTIYF,TGTGCCAGCAGCTTAGCAGGGACAGGCTCTGGAAACACCATATATTTT
TRBJ1-1,-,-,TRBV6-1,CASRRGGHSSYALGTEAFF,TGTGCCAGCAGACGAGGGGGACATTCCTCTTACGCTTTGGGGACTGAAGCTTTCTTT
TRBJ2-1,-,-,TRBV6-2/TRBV6-3,CASSPFSYNEQFF,TGTGCCAGCAGCCCCTTTTCGTACAATGAGCAGTTCTTC
TRBJ2-7,-,-,TRBV2,CASSEGARSLAEQYF,TGTGCCAGCAGTGAAGGGGCCAGGAGCCTGGCCGAGCAGTACTTC
TRBJ2-7,-,TRBD2,TRBV20-1,CSARIPGGGNEQYF,TGCAGTGCTAGAATCCCTGGCGGGGGAAACGAGCAGTACTTC
TRBJ1-3,few,-,TRBV28,CASSFSGYDTIYF,TGTGCCAGCAGTTTTTCAGGGTATGACACCATATATTTT
TRBJ2-1,-,-,TRBV4-3,CASSQDGSYNEQFF,TGCGCCAGCAGCCAAGATGGCTCCTACAATGAGCAGTTCTTC
TRBJ2-1,-,-,TRBV10-3,CAIGGTSYHEQFF,TGTGCCATCGGTGGAACTAGCTACCATGAGCAGTTCTTC
TRBJ1-1,few,-,TRBV9,CASSPRSGAEAFF,TGTGCCAGCAGCCCTCGATCAGGGGCTGAAGCTTTCTTT
TRBJ2-7,-,TRBD1,TRBV27,CASRPDREVYEHYF,TGTGCCAGCAGACCGGACAGGGAGGTCTACGAGCACTACTTC
TRBJ1-1,few,-,TRBV19,CASSLTGTPNTEAFF,TGTGCCAGTAGCCTTACAGGGACCCCGAACACTGAAGCTTTCTTT
TRBJ2-2,-,-,TRBV6-5,CASRLQGTTGELFF,TGTGCCAGTAGGCTACAGGGAACCACCGGGGAGCTGTTTTTT
TRBJ1-2,-,-,TRBV5-1,CGSRRGSPLGYTF,TGCGGCAGCAGACGGGGAAGCCCCCTCGGCTACACCTTC
TRBJ2-2,-,TRBD1,TRBV11-2,CASSLLYGQGARGELFF,TGTGCCAGCAGCCTCCTGTACGGACAGGGGGCTCGCGGGGAGCTGTTTTTT
TRBJ2-5,-,TRBD2,TRBV7-8,CASSLAGGGGEEETQYF,TGTGCCAGCAGCTTAGCTGGCGGCGGGGGAGAAGAAGAGACCCAGTACTTC
TRBJ1-4,-,-,TRBV7-9,CASSLAQGEKLFF,TGTGCCAGCAGCTTAGCCCAGGGTGAAAAACTGTTTTTT
TRBJ2-1,many,TRBD1,TRBV5-5,CASSLGTGFGEQFF,TGTGCCAGCAGCTTGGGGACAGGGTTTGGTGAGCAGTTCTTC
TRBJ1-3,few,-,TRBV20-1,CSAQRGASGNTIYF,TGCAGTGCACAGCGGGGGGCAAGTGGAAACACCATATATTTT
TRBJ1-4,-,-,TRBV7-8,CASSLGGDEKLFF,TGTGCCAGCAGCTTAGGGGGGGATGAAAAACTGTTTTTT